The entry below describes one T cell receptor (beta chain). The entry originates in a study of regulatory T cells in long-lasting Graves disease. iRepertoire HTBI primers and Arm-PCR of CDR3 regions built TCR beta libraries. TCRdb re-analysed the multiplex PCR reads in MiXCR, keeping a single row per CDR3 protein. The table lists roughly 450,000 distinct CDR3 sequences, roughly a quarter of them singletons, with about 26% in the top ten. CDR3 length equals 11 residues. Germline V gives CDR1 DFQATT, CDR2 SNEGSKA (reference sequence). Time point: persistent/refractory GD, antithyroid drugs over 5 years with positive TRAb. Scientists built the TCR library using RNA that was extracted from PBMCs.

The sequenced sample was peripheral blood mononuclear cells (PBMCs), obtained when the disease was refractory, from a patient treated with antithyroid drugs. This clonotype was obtained from a female donor with Graves disease. V and J are TRBV20-1 and TRBJ1-1, with 7 bases lining up with TRBD1. CDR3 loop: CRVHDREEAFF. In DNA form, the CDR3 reads TGCAGAGTACATGACAGGGAAGAAGCTTTCTTT.